Following are 25 T cell receptor beta chains from one sample sequenced in a study of identical twins. TCRdb ran MiXCR on the 5' RACE reads and lists one entry per CDR3 protein. Counted here are 400,000 to 500,000 distinct CDR3 sequences, about 18% occurring once; the ten biggest clones make up roughly 12%. Sequencing used naive T cells sorted from blood. The receptors come from a man in his fifties or sixties in good health.

This clonotype was counted a few times. J is TRBJ2-1 and V is TRBV10-3; TRBD1 is a possible D gene (6 bases). The CDR3 is 15 residues long. Germline V lookup: CDR1 ENHRY, CDR2 SYGVKD. The ends were cut back, 1 base at V and 11 bases at J, with 18 bases in the middle. The CDR3 DNA follows: TGTGCCATCAGTGAGTTTAAAGGGGGAATCTGGAAGCAGTTCTTC. This codes for CAISEFKGGIWKQFF.

In this sample, this clonotype turned up many times. The chain carries TRBV3-1 and TRBJ2-5; unclear D gene. The V end lost 0 bases, the J end lost 5 bases, and 10 bases lay between the germline ends. Looked up from germline, CDR1 is LGHDT and CDR2 is YNNKEL (reference sequence). The length of the CDR3 is 14 residues. CDR3 residues: CASSQDIGFETQYF. The CDR3 DNA reads TGTGCCAGCAGCCAAGATATCGGCTTCGAGACCCAGTACTTC.

The rearrangement uses TRBV19 and TRBJ2-1, with D perhaps matching TRBD2 (5 bases). This CDR3 spans 19 amino acids. Looked up from germline, CDR1 is LNHDA and CDR2 is SQIVND (reference sequence). The V end was cut by 4 bases, the J end by 7 bases, with 29 bases between. CDR3 amino acids: CASSTSGVWRARALNEQFF. The CDR3, as DNA: TGTGCCAGTAGTACAAGTGGGGTCTGGCGGGCAAGGGCCTTGAATGAGCAGTTCTTC.

This clonotype came up many times. V gene TRBV6-1 combines with J gene TRBJ1-6; the D gene is possibly TRBD1 (6 bases). CDR1 is MNHNS, CDR2 SASEGT, per germline. The CDR3 is 17 residues long. V was clipped by 8 bases and J by 0 bases, with 17 bases between them. CDR3 DNA sequence: TGTGCCAGCTCCTCTCAGGGACACAGCTCCTATAATTCACCCCTCCACTTT. Its translation: CASSSQGHSSYNSPLHF.

This clonotype was counted once. The chain recombines TRBV20-1 with TRBJ2-7; TRBD2 aligns across 14 bases. Germline-derived CDR1 and CDR2 are DFQATT and SNEGSKA (reference sequence). V dropped 3 bases and J dropped 3; count of bases not matched to a gene: 7. The CDR3 has 16 residues. CDR3 DNA sequence: TGCAGTGCTAGGGGACTAGCGGGAGTGGTCTTCTACGAGCAGTACTTC. The encoded protein is CSARGLAGVVFYEQYF.

The table lists this clonotype with many counts. This chain connects TRBV7-9 to TRBJ1-2, with TRBD1 matching 9 bases. Germline CDR1 and CDR2: SEHNR and FQNEAQ (reference sequence). The CDR3 contains 15 residues. The V segment lost 2 bases and the J segment 8 bases; nucleotides outside the gene matches: 9. CDR3 sequence (DNA): TGTGCCAGCAGCTTATCAACAACAGGGGGCGGCGGCTACACCTTC. It encodes CASSLSTTGGGGYTF.

In its sample, this clonotype was seen many times. V gene TRBV28 combines with J gene TRBJ2-3; 8 bases align to TRBD1. Germline trimming cut 5 bases from V and 4 bases from J; bases unmatched to any gene: 11. Germline CDR1 is MDHEN and CDR2 is SYDVKM. CDR3 length equals 16 residues. CDR3: CASSPLHQTGADTQYF. CDR3 nucleotides: TGTGCCAGCAGTCCTTTACACCAGACAGGGGCAGATACGCAGTATTTT. The whole variable domain, filled in from reference TRBV28 and TRBJ2-3, reads DVKVTQSSRYLVKRTGEKVFLECVQDMDHENMFWYRQDPGLGLRLIYFSYDVKMKEKGDIPEGYSVSREKKERFSLILESASTNQTSMYLCASSPLHQTGADTQYFGPGTRLTVL.

This clonotype was seen a few times. The rearrangement joins TRBV14 to TRBJ2-7; 8 bases fit TRBD1. The CDR3 contains 15 residues. V shed 1 base and J 2 bases; nucleotides not matched to a gene: 4. The germline gives CDR1 SGHDN, CDR2 FVKESK. The CDR3 loop is CASSQGGTGPYEQYF. DNA for the CDR3: TGTGCCAGCAGCCAAGGAGGGACAGGCCCCTACGAGCAGTACTTC. The whole variable domain, filled in from reference TRBV14 and TRBJ2-7, reads EAGVTQFPSHSVIEKGQTVTLRCDPISGHDNLYWYRRVMGKEIKFLLHFVKESKQDESGMPNNRFLAERTGGTYSTLKVQPAELEDSGVYFCASSQGGTGPYEQYFGPGTRLTVT.

This clonotype was detected ten times or more. The J gene is TRBJ2-1, the V gene TRBV20-1; 7 nucleotides line up with TRBD1. Germline assignment: CDR1 DFQATT and CDR2 SNEGSKA (reference sequence). With V trimmed by 0 bases and J by 12 bases, 14 bases remained unmatched. This CDR3 spans 15 amino acids. The CDR3 sequence: CSARDPGTEGTRQFF. The CDR3 DNA follows: TGCAGTGCTAGAGACCCCGGGACAGAGGGGACCCGGCAGTTCTTC.

The chain employs TRBV20-1 and TRBJ2-7; D is uncertain. Germline V gene data show CDR1 as DFQATT and CDR2 as SNEGSKA (reference sequence). V lost 3 bases and J 0 bases, leaving 12 bases between the germline ends. The CDR3 runs to 14 residues. The CDR3 region is CSASGFGSSYEQYF. The CDR3, as DNA: TGCAGTGCTAGTGGCTTCGGGTCCTCCTACGAGCAGTACTTC.

This clonotype came up a few times. The V gene is TRBV20-1, the J gene TRBJ2-3; TRBD2 might be the D (5 bases). This CDR3 has 14 residues. Germline values: CDR1 DFQATT, CDR2 SNEGSKA (reference sequence). The V end lost 5 bases, the J end lost 2 bases, and 14 bases lay between the germline ends. CDR3 DNA sequence: TGCAGTGCTGGAACACCGGGGAACACAGATACGCAGTATTTT. This sequence encodes CSAGTPGNTDTQYF.

This clonotype was recorded at least ten times. The chain recombines TRBV10-2 with TRBJ2-1, with D possibly being TRBD1 (5 bases). The CDR3 extends over 16 amino acids. Trimming cost V 0 bases and J 0 bases, with 9 bases left between them. CDR1 is WSHSY and CDR2 is SAAADI in the germline V gene. CDR3 region: CASSESGPGSYNEQFF. The CDR3 nucleotides are TGCGCCAGCAGTGAGTCGGGGCCGGGCTCCTACAATGAGCAGTTCTTC.

This clonotype was counted ten times or more. The V gene is TRBV12-3 or TRBV12-4, the J gene TRBJ2-7; 7 bases map to TRBD1. This CDR3 is built from 13 residues. V dropped 1 base and J dropped 6; count of bases not matched to a gene: 3. The CDR3 is CASSLGDSFEQYF. In nucleotides, the CDR3 is TGTGCCAGCAGTTTAGGGGACAGCTTCGAGCAGTACTTC.

This clonotype has just a few counts. The gene calls are TRBV7-2 and TRBJ2-5, with TRBD2 matching 11 bases. This CDR3 has 16 amino acids. J was trimmed by 5 bases and V by 5 bases; bases with no gene match: 10. Germline V CDR1 and CDR2: SGHTA, FQGNSA. Written as DNA, the CDR3 is TGTGCCAGCAGCCCCACTAGCGGGAGACTTGGGGAGACCCAGTACTTC. Its protein is CASSPTSGRLGETQYF.

This clonotype was picked up many times. The chain combines TRBV5-6 with TRBJ2-3, with 9 bases aligning to TRBD1. The CDR3 covers 12 residues. From germline, CDR1 is SGHDT and CDR2 YYEEEE. The V and J ends lost 4 bases and 10 bases, in that order; junction bases with no gene match: 4. The CDR3 here is CASSRTGASQYF. CDR3 DNA: TGTGCCAGCAGCCGGACAGGGGCCTCGCAGTATTTT.

J is TRBJ2-1 and V is TRBV10-1; 12 nucleotides match TRBD1. The CDR3 spans 15 residues. Per germline, CDR1 WNHNN and CDR2 SYGVQD (reference sequence). With V trimmed by 3 bases and J by 7 bases, 4 bases remained unmatched. The CDR3: CASSDPGQGANEQFF. The CDR3 bases are TGCGCCAGCAGTGACCCGGGACAGGGGGCAAATGAGCAGTTCTTC.

The chain recombines TRBV7-9 with TRBJ1-1; a weak D match, TRBD1 (6 bases). The V end was cut by 5 bases, the J end by 1 base, with 14 bases between. The CDR3 is 15 amino acids. Germline CDR1 and CDR2: SEHNR and FQNEAQ (reference sequence). Written as DNA, the CDR3 is TGTGCCAGCAGCACCCCCAGGGGTCCGAACACTGAAGCTTTCTTT. Encoded protein: CASSTPRGPNTEAFF.

This clonotype came up a few times. The rearrangement links TRBV9 to TRBJ1-1; 7 positions agree with TRBD1. CDR3 length equals 15 residues. The germline V gene has CDR1 SGDLS and CDR2 YYNGEE. With V trimmed by 3 bases and J by 3 bases, 8 bases remained unmatched. CDR3 DNA: TGTGCCAGCAGCGCGACAGGGACGTGGGACACTGAAGCTTTCTTT. It yields the protein CASSATGTWDTEAFF.

The chain joins TRBV20-1 to TRBJ2-7; TRBD1 aligns across 8 bases. The CDR3 totals 19 residues. J lost 7 bases, V lost 4 bases, and 27 bases had no gene match. Germline CDR1 and CDR2: DFQATT and SNEGSKA (reference sequence). The CDR3 DNA sequence: TGCAGTGCTAATACGGGCGGGCTCGACAGGGGAAAGATTGCGACGGAGCAGTACTTC. Amino acids: CSANTGGLDRGKIATEQYF.

This chain connects TRBV20-1 to TRBJ2-1; 8 bases align to TRBD2. The length of the CDR3 is 14 residues. In germline, CDR1 is DFQATT, CDR2 SNEGSKA (reference sequence). V lost 6 bases, J lost 4 bases, and 8 bases stayed unmatched. The CDR3 nucleotides read TGCAGTGCGCAGACTAGCGCCCTATACAATGAGCAGTTCTTC. It specifies CSAQTSALYNEQFF.

The chain carries TRBV6-1 and TRBJ2-7; TRBD1 or TRBD2 may be the D gene (5 bases each). The V gene's germline CDR1 is MNHNS and CDR2 SASEGT. CDR3 size: 13 residues. The ends were cut back, 6 bases at V and 6 bases at J, with 15 bases in the middle. The CDR3 sequence is CASRLDGAVEQYF. The CDR3 coding sequence is TGTGCCAGCAGACTGGACGGGGCGGTCGAGCAGTACTTC.

This clonotype was recorded at least ten times. V usage is TRBV5-1 and J usage is TRBJ2-7; maybe TRBD1 (6 bases). The CDR3 loop spans 14 amino acids. Germline V gene sequence: CDR1 SGHRS, CDR2 YFSETQ. The V end was cut by 4 bases, the J end by 0 bases, with 11 bases between. CDR3 sequence: CASSPWDNSYEQYF. CDR3 bases: TGCGCCAGCAGCCCCTGGGACAACTCCTACGAGCAGTACTTC.

This clonotype was counted ten times or more. The chain carries TRBV5-1 and TRBJ1-2; possible D gene TRBD1, 6 bases. V gave up 4 bases and J gave up 2 bases, with 12 bases separating them. Germline V CDR1 and CDR2: SGHRS, YFSETQ. The CDR3 consists of 14 residues. The chain's CDR3 is CASSAGTPNYGYTF. The CDR3 DNA reads TGCGCCAGCAGCGCCGGGACACCCAACTATGGCTACACCTTC.

This clonotype was counted ten times or more. The chain employs TRBV12-3 or TRBV12-4 and TRBJ2-7, with TRBD2 matching 12 bases. The CDR3 runs 16 residues. J lost 3 bases, V lost 5 bases, and 8 bases had no gene match. CDR3: CASSPPGLAGIYEQYF. CDR3 DNA sequence: TGTGCCAGCAGTCCTCCGGGACTAGCGGGTATCTACGAGCAGTACTTC.

This sequence joins TRBV11-2 and TRBJ2-1, with 11 bases aligning to TRBD2. In germline, CDR1 is SGHAT, CDR2 FQNNGV. The CDR3 length is 13 residues. V lost 3 bases to trimming and J lost 9 bases; unmatched junction nucleotides: 1. CDR3 sequence (DNA): TGTGCCAGCAGCTTGGGACTAGCGGCTGAGCAGTTCTTC. Protein product: CASSLGLAAEQFF.